The 7 T cell receptor beta chains reported below all come from one sample, sequenced in a study of cytomegalovirus exposure and HLA in healthy donors. Primers for the PCR totalled 60 Vbeta and 13 Jbeta. Repertoires were generated with immunoSEQ multiplex PCR, while TCRdb's copy carries only in-frame clones and drops some. Of 110,000 to 150,000 clones in the sample, 75% were seen once. Sequencing was done on a sample of PBMCs. All receptors come from a man younger than 40 in good health and CMV-seronegative.

The chain joins TRBV9 to TRBJ2-3, with a possible D match to TRBD2 (7 bases). Germline CDR1 and CDR2: SGDLS and YYNGEE. This CDR3 is 15 amino acids long. The V and J ends lost 4 bases and 1 base respectively, with 13 bases between them. CDR3 coding DNA: TGTGCCAGCAGCATCGGGGGGCAAGGCACAGATACGCAGTATTTT. Its translation is CASSIGGQGTDTQYF.

The chain couples TRBV7-8 to TRBJ1-2; TRBD1 aligns across 8 bases. This CDR3 spans 14 amino acids. Trimming at V came to 3 bases and at J to 4 bases, leaving 4 bases not matched to a gene. Germline V lookup: CDR1 SGHVS, CDR2 FQNEAQ. DNA of the CDR3: TGTGCCAGCAGCTTGGGACAGGAGATCTATGGCTACACCTTC. Translation gives CASSLGQEIYGYTF.

The J gene is TRBJ2-3, the V gene TRBV9, with a possible D match to TRBD2 (6 bases). Germline V gene data show CDR1 as SGDLS and CDR2 as YYNGEE. Trimming removed 2 bases from V and 7 bases from J, with 8 bases in between. CDR3 length equals 12 residues. As DNA, the CDR3 is TGTGCCAGCAGCGTTCGGGGGAATACGCAGTATTTT. It is translated as CASSVRGNTQYF.

V gene TRBV4-1 combines with J gene TRBJ1-1; 9 bases map to TRBD1. V trimming: 6 bases; J trimming: 13 bases; junction bases outside the gene matches: 12. Germline CDR1 reads MGHRA; CDR2 reads YSYEKL. The CDR3 spans 13 residues. The CDR3 sequence: CASSPDRGFVGFF. In nucleotides, the CDR3 is TGCGCCAGCAGTCCTGACAGGGGGTTCGTTGGTTTCTTT.

This clone occurred a few times. The chain uses TRBV5-1 and TRBJ1-6; D unresolved. Trimming left V 0 bases short and J 9 bases short, with 13 bases between. The germline V gene has CDR1 SGHRS and CDR2 YFSETQ. The CDR3 runs 15 residues. CDR3 DNA: TGCGCCAGCAGCTTGGGGCAGGTCGGTGGTTCACCCCTCCACTTT. Translated: CASSLGQVGGSPLHF.

The J gene is TRBJ2-2, the V gene TRBV5-6; D uncertain. Per germline, CDR1 SGHDT and CDR2 YYEEEE. V gave up 0 bases and J gave up 2 bases, with 8 bases separating them. This CDR3 region has 15 residues. The CDR3: CASSLGQINTGELFF. Here the CDR3 DNA reads TGTGCCAGCAGCTTGGGGCAGATTAACACCGGGGAGCTGTTTTTT.

This clone was observed a single time. The V and J genes are TRBV29-1 and TRBJ2-1; 7 bases fit TRBD1. Germline assignment: CDR1 SQVTM and CDR2 ANQGSEA. V shed 7 bases, J shed 2 bases, and the junction held 2 bases outside the gene matches. CDR3 length equals 12 residues. The CDR3 bases are TGCAGCGGGACAGGAGCCTACAATGAGCAGTTCTTC. Its protein is CSGTGAYNEQFF.